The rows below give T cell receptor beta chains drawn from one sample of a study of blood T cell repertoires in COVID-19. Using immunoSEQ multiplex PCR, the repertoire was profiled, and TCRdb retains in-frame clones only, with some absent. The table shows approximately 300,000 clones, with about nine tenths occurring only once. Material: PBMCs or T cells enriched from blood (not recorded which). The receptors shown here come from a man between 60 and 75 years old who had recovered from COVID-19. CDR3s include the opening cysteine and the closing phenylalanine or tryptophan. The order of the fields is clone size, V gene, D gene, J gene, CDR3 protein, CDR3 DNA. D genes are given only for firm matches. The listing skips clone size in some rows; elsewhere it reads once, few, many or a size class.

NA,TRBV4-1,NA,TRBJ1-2,CASSRVGANYGYTF,TGCGCCAGCAGCCGGGTCGGGGCTAACTATGGCTACACCTTC
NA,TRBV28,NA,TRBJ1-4,CASRSVPRLEKLFF,TGTGCCAGCAGATCCGTGCCCCGGTTGGAAAAACTGTTTTTT
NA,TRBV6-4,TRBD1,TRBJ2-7,CASFTPGQPYEQYF,TGTGCCAGCTTTACCCCGGGACAGCCCTACGAGCAGTACTTC
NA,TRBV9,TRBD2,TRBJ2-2,CASSVARTSGINTGELFF,TGTGCCAGCAGCGTAGCTAGGACTAGCGGGATCAACACCGGGGAGCTGTTTTTT
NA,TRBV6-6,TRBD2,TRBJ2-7,CASSETSWRYEQYF,TGTGCCAGCAGTGAGACTAGCTGGAGGTACGAGCAGTACTTC
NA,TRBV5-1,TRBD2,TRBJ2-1,CASSPSRLAGGPGDEQFF,TGCGCCAGCAGCCCCTCCCGACTAGCGGGAGGGCCTGGGGATGAGCAGTTCTTC
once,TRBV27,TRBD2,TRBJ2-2,CASSLRGGLAGGKTGELFF,TGTGCCAGCAGTTTAAGAGGAGGGCTAGCGGGAGGAAAAACCGGGGAGCTGTTTTTT
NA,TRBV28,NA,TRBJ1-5,CASSRGQPGNQPQHF,TGTGCCAGCAGCCGGGGTCAACCAGGCAATCAGCCCCAGCATTTT
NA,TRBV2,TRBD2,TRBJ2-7,CASRQRTGLADPYEQYF,TGTGCCAGCAGACAACGTACAGGACTAGCGGACCCCTACGAGCAGTACTTC
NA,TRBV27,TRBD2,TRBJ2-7,CASSPIWVSGRIHGAQYF,TGTGCCAGCAGCCCCATCTGGGTTAGCGGGAGGATCCATGGGGCGCAGTACTTC
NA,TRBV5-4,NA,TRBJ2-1,CASSPVGSDEQFF,TGTGCCAGCAGCCCAGTTGGTTCCGATGAGCAGTTCTTC
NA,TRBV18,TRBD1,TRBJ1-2,CASSPRDRADYGYTF,TGTGCCAGCTCACCACGGGACAGGGCGGACTATGGCTACACCTTC
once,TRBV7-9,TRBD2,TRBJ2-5,CASSSYGGGGQETQYF,TGTGCCAGCAGCTCCTACGGGGGCGGGGGGCAAGAGACCCAGTACTTC
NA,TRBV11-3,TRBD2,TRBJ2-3,CASSPGTSWHTQYF,TGTGCCAGCAGCCCAGGGACTAGCTGGCATACGCAGTATTTT
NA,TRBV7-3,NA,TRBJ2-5,CASSLSGREETQYF,TGTGCCAGCAGCTTATCAGGAAGGGAGGAGACCCAGTACTTC
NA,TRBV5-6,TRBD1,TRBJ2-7,CASSLGGTGDYEQYF,TGTGCCAGCAGCTTGGGTGGGACAGGGGACTACGAGCAGTACTTC
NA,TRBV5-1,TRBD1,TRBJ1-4,CASSIQGPEKLFF,TGCGCCAGCAGCATACAGGGGCCTGAAAAACTGTTTTTT
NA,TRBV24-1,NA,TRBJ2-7,CATSDSYSSEQYF,TGTGCCACCAGTGACTCCTATTCATCCGAGCAGTACTTC
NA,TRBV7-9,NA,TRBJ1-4,CASSSYEKLFF,TGTGCCAGCAGCTCGTATGAAAAACTGTTTTTT
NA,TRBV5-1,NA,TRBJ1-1,CASSLAGREGTEAFF,TGCGCCAGCAGCTTGGCTGGCAGGGAGGGGACTGAAGCTTTCTTT
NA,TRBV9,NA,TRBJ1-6,CASSVTSRTVNNSPLHF,TGTGCCAGCAGCGTAACCAGTAGAACAGTGAATAATTCACCCCTCCACTTT
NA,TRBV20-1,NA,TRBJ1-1,CSATQGFEAFF,TGCAGTGCTACCCAGGGATTTGAAGCTTTCTTT
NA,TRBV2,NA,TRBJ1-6,CASSGDTELPPLHF,TGTGCCAGCAGTGGGGACACGGAATTGCCACCCCTCCACTTT
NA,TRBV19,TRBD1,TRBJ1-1,CASSLDRGRAFF,TGTGCCAGTAGTTTGGACAGGGGGAGAGCTTTCTTT
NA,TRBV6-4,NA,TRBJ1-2,CASSDSGQGFYGYTF,TGTGCCAGCAGTGACTCGGGGCAGGGGTTCTATGGCTACACCTTC
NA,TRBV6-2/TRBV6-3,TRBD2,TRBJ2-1,CASSYVAGGPGEQFF,TGTGCCAGCAGTTACGTGGCGGGAGGGCCAGGTGAGCAGTTCTTC
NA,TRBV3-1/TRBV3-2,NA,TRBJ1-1,CASSYNMNTEAFF,TGTGCCAGCAGCTACAATATGAACACTGAAGCTTTCTTT
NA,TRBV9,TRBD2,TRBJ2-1,CASSARLAGALDEQFF,TGTGCCAGCAGCGCTCGACTAGCGGGAGCGCTAGATGAGCAGTTCTTC
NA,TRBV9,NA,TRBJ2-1,CASSGAGNEQFF,TGTGCCAGCAGCGGGGCGGGGAATGAGCAGTTCTTC
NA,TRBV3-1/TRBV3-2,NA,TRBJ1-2,CASRPGSSYGYTF,TGTGCCAGCAGACCAGGCAGCAGCTATGGCTACACCTTC
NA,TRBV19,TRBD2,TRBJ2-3,CASSIWTSGGDTQYF,TGTGCCAGTAGTATCTGGACTAGCGGGGGCGATACGCAGTATTTT
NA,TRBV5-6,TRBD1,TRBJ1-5,CASSLVGTGVGQPQHF,TGTGCCAGCAGCTTGGTGGGGACAGGGGTGGGTCAGCCCCAGCATTTT
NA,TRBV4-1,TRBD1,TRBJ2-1,CASSPRDSLYNEQFF,TGCGCCAGCAGCCCCCGGGACAGCCTCTACAATGAGCAGTTCTTC
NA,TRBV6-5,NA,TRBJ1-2,CASSYRSRDYGYTF,TGTGCCAGCAGTTACCGGAGTCGAGACTATGGCTACACCTTC
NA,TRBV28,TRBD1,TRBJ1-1,CASTMDWTGSTEAFF,TGTGCCAGCACCATGGATTGGACAGGGAGTACTGAAGCTTTCTTT
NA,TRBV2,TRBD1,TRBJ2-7,CASGLGTGGSYEQYF,TGTGCCAGCGGACTGGGGACAGGGGGCTCCTACGAGCAGTACTTC
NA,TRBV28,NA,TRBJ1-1,CASESGHLNTEAFF,TGTGCCAGCGAATCGGGACACCTGAACACTGAAGCTTTCTTT
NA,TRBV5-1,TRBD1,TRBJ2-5,CASSLGARGLETQYF,TGCGCCAGCAGCTTGGGCGCCAGGGGGCTGGAGACCCAGTACTTC
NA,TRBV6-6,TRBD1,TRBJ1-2,CASSYPSDRGRDGYTF,TGTGCCAGCAGTTACCCGTCGGACAGGGGGCGCGATGGCTACACCTTC
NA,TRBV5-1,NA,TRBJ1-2,CASSLPGEANGYTF,TGCGCCAGCAGCCTTCCCGGTGAGGCGAATGGCTACACCTTC
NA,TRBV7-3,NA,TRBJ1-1,CASSVRQLPNTEAFF,TGTGCCAGCAGCGTTAGACAGTTACCGAACACTGAAGCTTTCTTT
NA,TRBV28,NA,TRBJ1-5,CASSGNQGYSNQPQHF,TGTGCCAGCAGTGGAAATCAGGGCTATAGCAATCAGCCCCAGCATTTT
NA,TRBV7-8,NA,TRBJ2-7,CASSFPQGFEQYF,TGTGCCAGCAGCTTCCCACAGGGATTCGAGCAGTACTTC
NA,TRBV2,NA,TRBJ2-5,CASSENSQETQYF,TGTGCCAGCAGTGAGAACAGTCAAGAGACCCAGTACTTC
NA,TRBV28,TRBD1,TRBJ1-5,CASTPPGTGGLNQPQHF,TGTGCCAGCACCCCCCCCGGGACAGGGGGACTCAATCAGCCCCAGCATTTT
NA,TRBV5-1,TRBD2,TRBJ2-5,CASSWTSGREGTQYF,TGCGCCAGCAGCTGGACTAGCGGGAGGGAGGGGACCCAGTACTTC
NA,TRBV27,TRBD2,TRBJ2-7,CASSLKASGSYEQYF,TGTGCCAGCAGTTTAAAAGCTAGCGGCTCCTACGAGCAGTACTTC
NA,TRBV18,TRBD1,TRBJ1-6,CASSLDRGNSPLHF,TGTGCCAGCTCGCTTGACAGGGGTAATTCACCCCTCCACTTT
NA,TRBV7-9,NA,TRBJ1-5,CASSLASGVNQPQHF,TGTGCCAGCAGCTTAGCCTCGGGAGTCAATCAGCCCCAGCATTTT